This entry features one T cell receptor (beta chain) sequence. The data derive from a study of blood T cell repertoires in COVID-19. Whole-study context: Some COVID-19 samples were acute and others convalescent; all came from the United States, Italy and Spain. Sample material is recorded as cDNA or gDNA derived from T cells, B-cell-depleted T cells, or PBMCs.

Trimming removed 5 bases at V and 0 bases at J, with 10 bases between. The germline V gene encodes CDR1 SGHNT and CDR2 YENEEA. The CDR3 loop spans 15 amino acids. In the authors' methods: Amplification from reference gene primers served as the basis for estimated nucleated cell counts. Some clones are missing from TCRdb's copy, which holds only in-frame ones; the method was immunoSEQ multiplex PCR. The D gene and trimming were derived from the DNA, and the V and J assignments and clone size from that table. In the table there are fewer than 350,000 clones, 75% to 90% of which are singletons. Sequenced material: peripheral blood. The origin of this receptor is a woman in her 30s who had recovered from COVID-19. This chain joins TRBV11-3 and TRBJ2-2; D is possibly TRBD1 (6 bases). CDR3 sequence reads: CASSPGQTNTGELFF. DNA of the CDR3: TGTGCCAGCAGCCCCGGACAGACGAACACCGGGGAGCTGTTTTTT.